This T cell receptor beta chain is from a study of monozygotic twins with inflammatory bowel disease. General study results and limits: Healthy co-twins showed greater TCRbeta diversity (inverse Simpson) than IBD patients. For repertoire similarity, concordant twins did not differ from discordant twins, possibly because power was limited. Varying immunosuppressive regimens may have increased patient repertoire variability.

Using eight separate reactions per sample, the authors generated cDNA. TCRdb reprocessed the 5' RACE reads and keeps a single row for each CDR3 protein, giving no DNA. This repertoire includes 300,000 to 400,000 distinct CDR3 sequences. Regarding this clonotype: The antigen remains undetermined.

Germline CDR1 and CDR2: SGHRS and YFSETQ. The length of the CDR3 is 14 residues. The source material was blood. The clonotype comes from a human donor with ulcerative colitis or Crohn's disease, or a healthy co-twin of an affected twin (not recorded which). The rearrangement joins TRBV5-1 to TRBJ2-2. The CDR3 region is CASSLYRSPGELFF.